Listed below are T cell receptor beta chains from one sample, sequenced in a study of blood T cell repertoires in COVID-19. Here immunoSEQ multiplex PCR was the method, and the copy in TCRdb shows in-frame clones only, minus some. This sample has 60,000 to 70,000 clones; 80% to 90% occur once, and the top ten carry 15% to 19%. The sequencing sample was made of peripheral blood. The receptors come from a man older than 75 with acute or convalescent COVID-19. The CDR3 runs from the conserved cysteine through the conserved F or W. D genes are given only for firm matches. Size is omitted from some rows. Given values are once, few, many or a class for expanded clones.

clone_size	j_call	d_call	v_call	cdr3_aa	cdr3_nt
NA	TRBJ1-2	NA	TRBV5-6	CASSLYRVGGYTF	TGTGCCAGCAGCTTGTACAGGGTGGGTGGCTACACCTTC
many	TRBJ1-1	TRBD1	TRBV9	CASSAGQGGDEAFF	TGTGCCAGCAGCGCCGGACAGGGGGGGGATGAAGCTTTCTTT
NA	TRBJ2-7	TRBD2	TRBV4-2	CASSQAPGTRNEQYF	TGTGCCAGCAGCCAAGCCCCTGGGACTAGGAACGAGCAGTACTTC
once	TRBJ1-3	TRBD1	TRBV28	CASSSDRVLYHTIYF	TGTGCCAGCAGTTCGGACAGGGTTCTATATCACACCATATATTTT
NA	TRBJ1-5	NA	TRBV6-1	CASSEGDQPQHF	TGTGCCAGCAGTGAAGGAGATCAGCCCCAGCATTTT
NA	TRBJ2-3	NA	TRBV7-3	CASSLTPGLSTDTQYF	TGTGCCAGCAGCTTAACGCCAGGTTTGAGCACAGATACGCAGTATTTT
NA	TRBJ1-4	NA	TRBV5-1	CASSSRQSQGDEKLFF	TGCGCCAGCAGCTCTCGGCAATCACAGGGTGATGAAAAACTGTTTTTT
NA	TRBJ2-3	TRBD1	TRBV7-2	CASSFDRGRDTQYF	TGTGCCAGCAGCTTCGACAGGGGGAGGGATACGCAGTATTTT
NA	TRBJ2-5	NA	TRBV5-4	CASSLERGSQETQYF	TGTGCCAGCAGCTTGGAGAGGGGGTCACAAGAGACCCAGTACTTC
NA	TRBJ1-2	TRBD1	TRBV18	CASSRDRVRSGYTF	TGTGCCAGCTCCCGGGACAGGGTGCGGTCTGGCTACACCTTC
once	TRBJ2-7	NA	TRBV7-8	CASSRTGTYEQYF	TGTGCCAGCAGCCGGACGGGGACCTACGAGCAGTACTTC
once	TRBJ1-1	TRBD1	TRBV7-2	CASSLDRATEAFF	TGTGCCAGCAGCCTCGACAGGGCCACTGAAGCTTTCTTT
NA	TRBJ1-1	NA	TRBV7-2	CASSSPQGNTEAFF	TGTGCCAGCAGCTCACCACAGGGGAACACTGAAGCTTTCTTT
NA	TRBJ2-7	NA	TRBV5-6	CASSWSSYEQYF	TGTGCCAGCAGCTGGAGCTCCTACGAGCAGTACTTC
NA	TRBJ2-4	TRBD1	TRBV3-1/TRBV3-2	CASSHWDRLNIQYF	TGTGCCAGCAGCCATTGGGACAGGCTAAACATTCAGTACTTC
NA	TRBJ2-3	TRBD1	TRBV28	CASFAPGQPTDTQYF	TGTGCCAGCTTTGCACCGGGACAGCCCACAGATACGCAGTATTTT
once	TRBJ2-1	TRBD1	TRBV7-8	CASSSRQGAFDEQFF	TGTGCCAGCAGCTCTAGACAGGGGGCCTTCGATGAGCAGTTCTTC
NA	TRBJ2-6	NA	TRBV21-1	CASSGRPGEIDRAGANVLTF	TGTGCCAGCAGCGGTCGCCCGGGGGAAATCGACAGGGCCGGGGCCAACGTCCTGACTTTC
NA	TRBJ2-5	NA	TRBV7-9	CASSLTTTPETQYF	TGTGCCAGCAGCTTAACTACGACCCCGGAGACCCAGTACTTC
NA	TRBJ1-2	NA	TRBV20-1	CSASPGGYGYTF	TGCAGTGCTAGTCCCGGCGGCTATGGCTACACCTTC
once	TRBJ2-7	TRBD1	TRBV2	CASSDGTGSYEQYF	TGTGCCAGCAGTGATGGGACAGGCTCCTACGAGCAGTACTTC
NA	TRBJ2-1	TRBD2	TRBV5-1	CASSSTGLAPGEQFF	TGCGCCAGCAGCTCGACCGGACTAGCCCCCGGTGAGCAGTTCTTC
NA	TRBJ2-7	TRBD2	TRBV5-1	CASSSLAGSSYEQYF	TGCGCCAGCAGCTCCTTAGCGGGAAGCTCCTACGAGCAGTACTTC
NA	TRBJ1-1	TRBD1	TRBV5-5	CASSLGPRDRVGANTEAFF	TGTGCCAGCAGCTTAGGTCCCCGGGACAGGGTTGGGGCGAACACTGAAGCTTTCTTT
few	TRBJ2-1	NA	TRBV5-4	CASSLVGSKQFF	TGTGCCAGCAGCTTGGTTGGGAGTAAGCAGTTCTTC
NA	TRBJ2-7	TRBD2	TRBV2	CASSRTSGNLYEQYF	TGTGCCAGCAGTAGGACTAGCGGGAACCTCTACGAGCAGTACTTC
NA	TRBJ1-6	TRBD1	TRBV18	CASSPDTSTGGGNSPLHF	TGTGCCAGCTCACCCGACACCTCGACAGGGGGTGGTAATTCACCCCTCCACTTT
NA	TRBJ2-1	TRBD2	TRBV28	CASSFLAGANNEQFF	TGTGCCAGCAGTTTTTTAGCGGGTGCTAACAATGAGCAGTTCTTC
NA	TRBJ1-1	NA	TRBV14	CASSQATEAFF	TGTGCCAGCAGCCAGGCAACTGAAGCTTTCTTT
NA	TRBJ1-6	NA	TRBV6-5	CASSYGASNSPLHF	TGTGCCAGCAGTTACGGGGCCTCCAATTCACCCCTCCACTTT
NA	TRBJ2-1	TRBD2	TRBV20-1	CSASQTGGPYNEQFF	TGCAGTGCTAGTCAAACGGGAGGCCCCTACAATGAGCAGTTCTTC
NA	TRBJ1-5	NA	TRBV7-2	CASSLEAGHQPQHF	TGTGCCAGCAGCTTAGAGGCAGGGCATCAGCCCCAGCATTTT
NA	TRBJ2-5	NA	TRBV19	CASSIDLRGRETQYF	TGTGCCAGTAGTATAGATCTGAGAGGGAGGGAGACCCAGTACTTC
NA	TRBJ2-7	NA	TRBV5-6	CASSFNSYEQYF	TGTGCCAGCAGTTTTAACAGCTACGAGCAGTACTTC
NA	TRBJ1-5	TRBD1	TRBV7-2	CASSRDRGRGQPQHF	TGTGCCAGCAGCAGGGACAGGGGGCGCGGTCAGCCCCAGCATTTT
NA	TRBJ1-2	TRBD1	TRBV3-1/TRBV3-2	CASSLRDSYYGYTF	TGTGCCAGCAGCCTAAGGGACAGCTACTATGGCTACACCTTC
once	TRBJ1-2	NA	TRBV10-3	CATTGGSLYGYTF	TGTGCCACGACGGGGGGGTCTCTCTATGGCTACACCTTC
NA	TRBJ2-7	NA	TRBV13	CASLRGPSYF	TGTGCCAGCTTACGGGGTCCGTCGTACTTC
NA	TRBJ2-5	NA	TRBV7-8	CASSRGAETQYF	TGTGCCAGCAGCCGGGGGGCAGAGACCCAGTACTTC
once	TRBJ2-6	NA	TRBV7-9	CASSPGGTGANVLTF	TGTGCCAGCAGCCCCGGAGGGACTGGGGCCAACGTCCTGACTTTC
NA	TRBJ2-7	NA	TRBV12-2	CASRLYAGAYEQYF	TGTGCAAGTCGCTTATATGCGGGAGCCTACGAGCAGTACTTC
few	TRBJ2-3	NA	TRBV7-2	CASSLVGGGRDTQYF	TGTGCCAGCAGCTTAGTAGGGGGGGGCAGAGATACGCAGTATTTT
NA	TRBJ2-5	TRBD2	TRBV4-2	CASSPTSGGQETQYF	TGTGCCAGCAGCCCTACTAGCGGGGGACAAGAGACCCAGTACTTC
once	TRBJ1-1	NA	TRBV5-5	CASSPEGGGMAFF	TGTGCCAGCAGCCCCGAGGGAGGGGGGATGGCTTTCTTT
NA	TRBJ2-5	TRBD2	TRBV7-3	CASSQGLAGVGETQYF	TGTGCCAGCAGCCAGGGACTAGCGGGGGTCGGAGAGACCCAGTACTTC
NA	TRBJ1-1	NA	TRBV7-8	CASSLVRGPFHREGAFF	TGTGCCAGCAGCTTAGTCAGGGGCCCCTTCCACCGGGAAGGAGCTTTCTTT
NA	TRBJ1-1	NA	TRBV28	CASNPMNTEAFF	TGTGCCAGCAATCCCATGAACACTGAAGCTTTCTTT
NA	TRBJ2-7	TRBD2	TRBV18	CASSPPTSGGIEQYF	TGTGCCAGCTCACCACCGACTAGCGGGGGGATAGAGCAGTACTTC
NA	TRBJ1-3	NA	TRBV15	CATSRQTAGNTIYF	TGTGCCACCAGCAGACAGACAGCTGGAAACACCATATATTTT
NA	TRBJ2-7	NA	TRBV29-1	CSVEGFGDEQYF	TGCAGCGTTGAGGGTTTCGGGGACGAGCAGTACTTC
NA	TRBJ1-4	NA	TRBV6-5	CASSSVAGLNEKLFF	TGTGCCAGCAGTTCCGTAGCGGGCCTTAATGAAAAACTGTTTTTT
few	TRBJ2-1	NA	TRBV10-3	CAISESRGQGDGNNEQFF	TGTGCCATCAGTGAGTCCCGAGGGCAAGGTGACGGGAACAATGAGCAGTTCTTC